This T cell receptor (beta chain) was recovered during a study of blood T cell repertoires in COVID-19. Study in general: Sample material is recorded as cDNA or gDNA derived from T cells, B-cell-depleted T cells, or PBMCs.

Germline V CDR1 and CDR2: MDHEN, SYDVKM. The length of the CDR3 is 14 residues. V was shortened by 7 bases and J by 0 bases, with 12 bases between the two germline ends. Profiling relied on immunoSEQ multiplex PCR, and the TCRdb table lists in-frame clones only, not all of them. The sample records approximately 450,000 clones, nearly 90% being singletons. Sequenced: PBMCs or T cells enriched from blood (not recorded which). This sequence originates from a woman younger than 35 with acute COVID-19. This chain joins TRBV28 and TRBJ1-2; D is uncertain. This CDR3 is CASTSPGANYGYTF. CDR3 DNA: TGTGCCAGCACCTCCCCTGGAGCTAACTATGGCTACACCTTC.